Given below is one T cell receptor beta chain in context. What it binds is not known. The PCR ran on 60 Vbeta and 13 Jbeta primers. Measured with immunoSEQ multiplex PCR; TCRdb has only the in-frame clones, and not every one. The table shows 100,000 to 150,000 clones, with approximately 82% occurring only once. Germline V gives CDR1 MNHNS, CDR2 SASEGT. V was clipped by 10 bases and J by 7 bases; unmatched bases: 8. The CDR3 has 13 amino acids. This entry comes from a study of cytomegalovirus exposure and HLA in healthy donors. Study as a whole: Within an early data release were about 85 million unique TCRs drawn from HLA-typed donors. Most genotyped donors, roughly 83% of more than 300, had Caucasian-associated genetic ancestry.

The study's findings and limits: A later analysis showed HLA-associated TCR beta chains outstripping equally common others in clonal expansion. Likely technical artifact: a cluster of highly shared sequence variants.

The clonotype comes from a man between 18 and 29 years old in good health and CMV-seropositive. The chain combines TRBV6-1 with TRBJ1-5; 9 bases map to TRBD1. Input material: PBMCs. The CDR3 region has the DNA TGTGCCACCAGGACAGGGGAAGTCCAGCCCCAGCATTTT. Translated, it gives CATRTGEVQPQHF.